Presented here are 21 T cell receptor beta chains from one specimen sequenced in a study of blood T cells in healthy people across ages. The use of a sample-barcoded 5' primer and a J-beta primer mix characterized a second PCR of roughly 6 to 11 cycles. TCRdb independently ran MiXCR on the 5' RACE reads; one entry per CDR3 protein. The data show 1.5 million to 2 million distinct CDR3 sequences, 28% seen once. The specimen sequenced was blood. The receptor source for this set is a woman under 40 in good health.

The genes are TRBV21-1 and TRBJ2-7. TRBV21-1 is a pseudogene locus. The length of the CDR3 is 15 residues. The CDR3 loop is CASILRWESSYEQYF. The CDR3 nucleotides read TGTGCCAGCATTTTACGGTGGGAGAGCTCCTACGAGCAGTACTTC.

There are many counts of this clonotype. J is TRBJ2-7 and V is TRBV7-9; 9 bases agree with TRBD2. Per the germline V gene, CDR1 is SEHNR and CDR2 is FQNEAQ (reference sequence). The CDR3 loop spans 14 amino acids. The V gene end was trimmed by 5 bases and the J gene end by 0 bases; junction bases not matched to a gene: 2. The CDR3 region has the DNA TGTGCCAGCAGCACTAGCGGGTACTCCTACGAGCAGTACTTC. Amino acid sequence: CASSTSGYSYEQYF. Combining the CDR3 with reference TRBV7-9 and TRBJ2-7 gives the whole variable domain DTGVSQNPRHKITKRGQNVTFRCDPISEHNRLYWYRQTLGQGPEFLTYFQNEAQLEKSRLLSDRFSAERPKGSFSTLEIQRTEQGDSAMYLCASSTSGYSYEQYFGPGTRLTVT.

This clonotype came up once. A read error may produce the germline difference seen at one junction end. The chain joins TRBV6-6 to TRBJ2-1, with D perhaps matching TRBD1 (5 bases). The germline CDR1 and CDR2 sequences are MNHNY and SVGAGI (reference sequence). The CDR3 contains 12 residues. Here the CDR3 reads CANSWGSNEQFF. Written as DNA, the CDR3 is TGTGCCAACAGTTGGGGCTCAAATGAGCAGTTCTTC.

This chain joins TRBV2 and TRBJ2-1; maybe TRBD1 (7 bases). The J call is in doubt because the DNA end fits TRBJ2-7 better. The CDR3 is 15 residues long. The germline CDR1 and CDR2 sequences are SNHLY and FYNNEI. CDR3 protein: CASSGDSGFINEQYF. CDR3 DNA sequence: TGTGCCAGCAGTGGGGACAGCGGGTTCATCAATGAGCAGTACTTC.

This clonotype showed up many times. This rearrangement joins TRBV15 to TRBJ2-5; 7 nucleotides align to TRBD2. CDR1 is LNHNV, CDR2 YYDKDF, per germline (reference sequence). Trimming at V came to 3 bases and at J to 5 bases, leaving 9 bases not matched to a gene. The CDR3 loop spans 15 amino acids. DNA for the CDR3: TGTGCCACCAGCAGCTTCGGCGGGAGCCAGGAGACCCAGTACTTC. This translates into CATSSFGGSQETQYF.

This clonotype has a handful of counts. The chain carries TRBV12-3 or TRBV12-4 and TRBJ1-5; TRBD1 agrees at 9 bases. With V trimmed by 5 bases and J by 5 bases, 10 bases remained unmatched. This CDR3 region has 16 residues. This CDR3 reads CASSKAGTGNDQPQHF. The DNA for the CDR3 is TGTGCCAGCAGTAAAGCCGGGACAGGGAATGATCAGCCCCAGCATTTT.

A remark on this clonotype: It may be a read error: a sequence one base away is much more abundant. The chain uses TRBV7-2 and TRBJ2-5, with TRBD2 matching over 8 bases. Germline CDR1 reads SGHTA; CDR2 reads FQGNSA. The CDR3 extends over 15 amino acids. V was pared by 1 base and J by 11 bases, with 12 bases of the junction left unmatched. The CDR3 loop is CASSLGLAPNNEQYF. CDR3 sequence (DNA): TGTGCCAGCAGCTTAGGACTAGCGCCTAACAATGAGCAGTACTTC.

This chain joins TRBV20-1 and TRBJ1-2; D may be TRBD1 (6 bases). CDR3 length: 18 amino acids. The V end lost 0 bases, the J end lost 8 bases, and 28 bases lay between the germline ends. From germline, CDR1 is DFQATT and CDR2 SNEGSKA (reference sequence). The CDR3 DNA reads as TGCAGTGCTAGAGATAGGGCGAGGGTAGGCAGGGGAACGAGCGGCTACACCTTC. The encoded protein is CSARDRARVGRGTSGYTF.

This clonotype was seen a handful of times. The chain combines TRBV6-5 with TRBJ1-2; D perhaps matches TRBD1 (5 bases). The CDR3 has 14 amino acids. V was shortened by 0 bases and J by 6 bases, with 11 bases between the two germline ends. The germline gives CDR1 MNHEY, CDR2 SVGAGI. The CDR3 bases are TGTGCCAGCAGTTACTCGATTTCAGGGAATGGCTACACCTTC. Protein sequence: CASSYSISGNGYTF.

The sample holds many counts of this clonotype. V is TRBV29-1 and J is TRBJ2-7; perhaps TRBD2 as D (6 bases). Germline lookup yields CDR1 SQVTM and CDR2 ANQGSEA. There are 11 residues in the CDR3. V was shortened by 6 bases and J by 6 bases, with 12 bases between the two germline ends. CDR3 sequence: CSVGGDREQYF. The DNA of the CDR3 is TGCAGCGTCGGGGGTGATCGCGAGCAGTACTTC.

Points on this clonotype: A much larger clone differs from this one at a single base, so this may be a read error. The chain carries TRBV4-3 and TRBJ2-1; D gene ambiguous. V lost 5 bases and J lost 2, with 13 bases in between. The CDR3 contains 15 residues. Germline V gene sequence: CDR1 LGHNA, CDR2 YSLEER. CDR3 protein: CASSSSIRTYNEQFF. The CDR3 nucleotides are TGCGCCAGCAGCTCCTCGATCAGAACCTACAATGAGCAGTTCTTC.

This clonotype occurred many times. The chain couples TRBV29-1 to TRBJ2-7; D gene unclear. CDR1 is SQVTM, CDR2 ANQGSEA, per germline. The CDR3 has 12 residues. The germline V and J ends were trimmed by 4 bases and 0 bases, with 7 bases remaining between them. CDR3 sequence: CSVVRSSYEQYF. The DNA for the CDR3 is TGCAGCGTTGTCAGATCCTCCTACGAGCAGTACTTC.

This clonotype was seen ten or more times. The chain uses TRBV20-1 and TRBJ2-3; TRBD1 matches at 10 bases. Germline CDR1 and CDR2: DFQATT and SNEGSKA (reference sequence). The CDR3 runs 16 residues. Germline trimming cut 5 bases from V and 0 bases from J; bases unmatched to any gene: 8. Here the CDR3 reads CSAPALGQGSTDTQYF. The CDR3 DNA follows: TGCAGTGCTCCTGCACTGGGACAGGGGAGCACAGATACGCAGTATTTT.

CDR3 nucleotide sequence: TGTGCCAGCAACCTCATAGCGGGGGGTGGGGATACGCAGTATTTT. Translating it yields CASNLIAGGGDTQYF. V is TRBV12-3 or TRBV12-4 and J is TRBJ2-3; 10 bases align to TRBD2. The CDR3 has 15 amino acids. V lost 7 bases and J lost 6; bases outside the gene matches: 10.

The chain joins TRBV15 to TRBJ1-6, with 8 bases matching TRBD1. The CDR3 covers 16 residues. CDR1 and CDR2 (germline): LNHNV, YYDKDF (reference sequence). With 0 bases clipped from V and 10 bases from J, the junction kept 8 bases outside the gene matches. CDR3 protein: CATSRDPGQGNSPLHF. The CDR3, as DNA: TGTGCCACCAGCAGAGACCCCGGACAGGGTAACTCACCCCTCCACTTT.

The chain joins TRBV25-1 to TRBJ2-7; tentatively, D is TRBD1 (5 bases). The CDR3 contains 15 residues. The V and J ends lost 1 base and 1 base respectively, with 11 bases between them. CDR1 is MGHDK, CDR2 SYGVNS, per germline. The CDR3 is CASSEFQGPSYEQYF. The CDR3 coding sequence is TGTGCCAGCAGTGAATTCCAGGGCCCGTCCTACGAGCAGTACTTC.

In this sample, this clonotype turned up a few times. This chain connects TRBV10-1 to TRBJ2-3, with 8 nucleotides matching TRBD2. Trimming took 0 bases from V and 3 from J; bases not matched to a gene: 5. Germline CDR1 reads WNHNN; CDR2 reads SYGVQD (reference sequence). CDR3 length: 16 residues. The CDR3 DNA follows: TGCGCCAGCAGTGAGTCGAGGGCTAGCGGGACAGATACGCAGTATTTT. It codes for CASSESRASGTDTQYF.

On this clonotype: A much larger clone is a single base away; this may be a read error. This chain joins TRBV10-3 and TRBJ2-5; weak D call: TRBD1 (5 bases). The germline gives CDR1 ENHRY, CDR2 SYGVKD. This CDR3 contains 14 residues. In DNA, the CDR3 is TGTGCCATCAGCAGGACACCCGGACAAGAGGCCCAGTACTTC. It specifies CAISRTPGQEAQYF.

This clonotype appeared a few times. This chain uses TRBV5-1 with TRBJ2-3; D uncertain. The CDR3 has 15 amino acids. V lost 0 bases to trimming and J lost 3 bases, with 11 bases between them. CDR1 is SGHRS, CDR2 YFSETQ, per germline. CDR3 sequence reads: CASSLGPVGTDTQYF. The CDR3 coding sequence is TGCGCCAGCAGCTTGGGGCCGGTGGGTACAGATACGCAGTATTTT.

This clonotype was picked up a small number of times. The gene calls are TRBV28 and TRBJ1-2; D is unclear. The germline V and J ends were trimmed by 4 bases and 8 bases, with 14 bases remaining between them. This CDR3 spans 13 amino acids. Germline-derived CDR1 and CDR2 are MDHEN and SYDVKM. DNA of the CDR3: TGTGCCAGCAGTTATAGCCGTCAGTTCGGCTACACCTTC. Translated: CASSYSRQFGYTF.

The chain couples TRBV9 to TRBJ1-1; no clear D gene. V gave up 3 bases and J gave up 11 bases, with 20 bases separating them. This CDR3 is built from 14 residues. From germline, CDR1 is SGDLS and CDR2 YYNGEE. The DNA for the CDR3 is TGTGCCAGCAGCGCCGGAGGCCCCACGCGTGAGGCTTTCTTT. It specifies CASSAGGPTREAFF.